Listed below are T cell receptor beta chains from one sample, sequenced in a study of siplizumab effects on memory and regulatory T cells. Here immunoSEQ multiplex PCR was the method, and the copy in TCRdb shows in-frame clones only, minus some. This sample has over 100,000 clones, with nearly 95% found just once. The sequencing sample was made of Tregs sorted from blood. The receptors come from a human donor in good health. The CDR3 runs from the conserved cysteine through the conserved F or W. The D gene is left open where the match is weak. Rows may omit the clone size; those that give it use once, few, many or a size class.

TRBJ2-3,-,TRBV20-1,-,CSARLDITQYF,TGCAGTGCAAGACTTGATATTACGCAGTATTTT
TRBJ1-1,-,TRBV10-1,-,CASSESQVNTEAFF,TGCGCCAGCAGTGAGTCTCAAGTAAACACTGAAGCTTTCTTT
TRBJ1-1,-,TRBV29-1,-,CSVERGVSTEAFF,TGCAGCGTTGAAAGGGGGGTTTCGACTGAAGCTTTCTTT
TRBJ2-7,-,TRBV9,-,CASSSGGPGEQYF,TGTGCCAGCAGCTCTGGGGGGCCGGGCGAGCAGTACTTC
TRBJ1-6,-,TRBV6-5,few,CASSYSAGAGESPLHF,TGTGCCAGCAGTTACTCAGCCGGGGCAGGCGAATCACCCCTCCACTTT
TRBJ1-3,-,TRBV7-3,once,CASSKEPGNTIYF,TGTGCCAGCAGCAAAGAACCTGGAAACACCATATATTTT
TRBJ1-2,TRBD1,TRBV6-4,-,CASTRTGNYGYTF,TGTGCCAGCACTAGGACAGGGAACTATGGCTACACCTTC
TRBJ2-5,-,TRBV5-1,-,CASSGGETQYF,TGCGCCAGCAGCGGGGGAGAGACCCAGTACTTC
TRBJ1-2,-,TRBV6-1,-,CASSQGRSANYGYTF,TGTGCCAGCAGTCAAGGACGGAGTGCTAACTATGGCTACACCTTC
TRBJ1-1,-,TRBV7-3,-,CASSPRGGLNEAFF,TGTGCCAGCAGCCCACGAGGGGGGTTAAATGAAGCTTTCTTT
TRBJ2-5,TRBD1,TRBV5-1,-,CASSGGQAQETQYF,TGCGCCAGCAGCGGCGGACAGGCACAAGAGACCCAGTACTTC
TRBJ2-7,TRBD1,TRBV5-4,-,CASSRTGSYEQYF,TGTGCCAGCAGCAGGACAGGCTCTTACGAGCAGTACTTC
TRBJ2-7,-,TRBV19,-,CASSKEGVGVFYEQYF,TGTGCCAGTAGTAAGGAGGGCGTGGGAGTTTTCTACGAGCAGTACTTC
TRBJ1-4,TRBD1,TRBV4-1,-,CASSQWDRSRSATNEKLFF,TGCGCCAGCAGCCAATGGGACAGGTCCAGGAGCGCGACTAATGAAAAACTGTTTTTT
TRBJ2-5,TRBD2,TRBV10-3,-,CAISGTNSGLGKYF,TGTGCCATCAGCGGCACCAACTCGGGACTAGGAAAGTACTTC
TRBJ2-7,-,TRBV5-1,-,CASSPGYEQYF,TGCGCCAGCAGCCCCGGGTACGAGCAGTACTTC
TRBJ1-2,-,TRBV6-5,once,CASSYSQGIYGYTF,TGTGCCAGCAGTTACTCGCAGGGAATCTATGGCTACACCTTC
TRBJ2-1,-,TRBV18,-,CASSPPFPSLDEQFF,TGTGCCAGCTCACCACCGTTTCCGAGTCTGGATGAGCAGTTCTTC
TRBJ1-1,-,TRBV18,-,CASSPTRNTEAFF,TGTGCCAGCTCACCTACAAGGAACACTGAAGCTTTCTTT
TRBJ1-3,TRBD1,TRBV5-1,-,CASSLDTGGGNTIYF,TGCGCCAGCAGCCTCGATACAGGGGGTGGAAACACCATATATTTT
TRBJ2-3,TRBD2,TRBV5-4,once,CASSFSGGLRTDTQYF,TGTGCCAGCAGCTTTTCGGGGGGGCTGAGGACAGATACGCAGTATTTT
TRBJ2-2,TRBD2,TRBV12-5,-,CASVTQLAGGRVTGELFF,TGTGCTAGTGTGACCCAGCTAGCGGGAGGGAGGGTCACCGGGGAGCTGTTTTTT
TRBJ1-5,TRBD1,TRBV7-8,-,CASSLADRGWTQPQHF,TGTGCCAGCAGCTTAGCGGACAGGGGTTGGACTCAGCCCCAGCATTTT
TRBJ2-1,TRBD1,TRBV5-1,-,CASSSEGAGEQFF,TGCGCCAGCAGCTCTGAGGGGGCGGGTGAGCAGTTCTTC
TRBJ2-7,-,TRBV25-1,-,CASGHYEQYF,TGTGCCAGCGGACACTACGAGCAGTACTTC
TRBJ2-2,TRBD2,TRBV9,-,CASSISGGVTGELFF,TGTGCCAGCAGCATCAGCGGGGGTGTTACCGGGGAGCTGTTTTTT
TRBJ2-5,-,TRBV10-3,-,CAIRGQFQETQYF,TGTGCCATCCGAGGACAGTTCCAAGAGACCCAGTACTTC
TRBJ2-3,-,TRBV7-6,-,CASSLDRGDTQYF,TGTGCCAGCAGCTTAGATCGTGGAGATACGCAGTATTTT
TRBJ2-2,TRBD1,TRBV15,-,CATSRSTGWNTGELFF,TGTGCCACCAGCAGATCGACAGGGTGGAACACCGGGGAGCTGTTTTTT
TRBJ2-5,-,TRBV5-1,-,CASSLRRYQETQYF,TGCGCCAGTAGCTTACGACGGTACCAAGAGACCCAGTACTTC
TRBJ2-3,TRBD1,TRBV7-2,once,CASTNTGASTDTQYF,TGTGCCAGCACCAATACAGGGGCGAGCACAGATACGCAGTATTTT
TRBJ1-4,TRBD1,TRBV6-6,-,CASSSDRQGNEKLFF,TGTGCCAGCAGTTCCGATCGACAGGGAAATGAAAAACTGTTTTTT
TRBJ2-3,-,TRBV5-1,once,CASSLGGGWRNTQYF,TGCGCCAGCAGCTTGGGTGGGGGCTGGCGCAATACGCAGTATTTT
TRBJ2-7,TRBD2,TRBV27,-,CASSLSGGYYEQYF,TGTGCCAGCAGTTTATCGGGAGGGTACTACGAGCAGTACTTC
TRBJ2-7,TRBD1,TRBV28,-,CASSGDRGIRSYEQYF,TGTGCCAGCAGTGGGGACAGGGGAATAAGGTCCTACGAGCAGTACTTC
TRBJ2-5,TRBD1,TRBV5-1,-,CASSGGQGVQETQYF,TGCGCCAGCAGCGGGGGACAGGGGGTCCAAGAGACCCAGTACTTC